This T cell receptor (beta chain) was identified in a study of vaccination effects on CD4 cells after COVID-19 (dated by TCRdb to the early 2020s). For the wider study: Each participant got two doses of an mRNA SARS-CoV-2 vaccine, either BNT162b2 or mRNA-1273. SARS-CoV-2 spike-specific CD4+ TCR repertoires from before and after mRNA vaccination were compared in COVID-19 convalescent patients and in infection-naive vaccine recipients. The full study included roughly 11 COVID-19 convalescent patients and a few SARS-CoV-2-naive healthy vaccine recipients. Cultures from other donors in the study were sequenced using the Oncomine TCR Beta short-read assay on an Illumina iSeq 100.

The library came from the immunoSEQ multiplex PCR assay. DNA from the cultured, isolated CD4+ T cells was subjected to TCR beta CDR3 sequencing. As for how the authors treated the data: The analysis removed non-productive TCR sequences, trimmed reads to the CDR3 region, and retained only CDR3s that were 7 or more amino acids long. Antigen-specific clonotypes were identified with the MANAFEST web app by comparing expansion in peptide wells against reference cultures. Positive clones required FDR<0.05 expansion versus reference and all other wells, odds ratio above 5, and frequency above 0.1% in two replicate wells. Clonotypes significantly expanded in SARS-CoV-2 spike wells and in at least one common cold coronavirus spike condition were defined as cross-reactive. CDR3 similarity was assessed by Levenshtein distance with the stringdist R package, and unrooted trees were built with ape in R 3.6.1. In TCRdb, the immuneACCESS table is reduced to in-frame sequences with V and J assigned. These tables do not hold every clone; where another copy was compared, an unresolved V gene accounts for under half, and the others remain unexplained. V, J and clone size are those of that table, while D and trimming were read from the DNA. Present in this sample are some 77,000 clones, around three quarters of which were seen just once. In total, the top ten clones hold 4% of the sample.

As encoded in the germline V gene, CDR1 is SGHTA while CDR2 is FQGTGA. The CDR3 numbers 13 residues from cysteine through phenylalanine. Just the 39-base CDR3 DNA is kept, in frame starting at base 1. V is shortened by 4 bases, J by 6 bases, and the region joining them spans 10 bases. In the ViraFEST assay, PBMC were stimulated with viral peptide pools, and TCR sequencing was then used to find antigen-specific CD4+ T cell clonotypes based on their expansion. After around eleven days of culture, CD4+ T cells were isolated with the EasySep CD4+ T cell isolation kit. Negative nucleocapsid antibody results before and after vaccination confirmed that the healthy vaccine recipients had no prior SARS-CoV-2 infection. Each well held more than 1.5 million PBMC cultured in IMDM containing approximately 5% human AB serum, about 10 IU/ml IL-2 and gentamicin, along with around 9.1 ug/ml peptides. On days 3 and 7, half of the culture medium was replaced with fresh IL-2-containing medium. Unless noted otherwise, every peptide stimulation condition was cultured in triplicate wells. Using Ficoll-Paque Plus gradient centrifugation, PBMC were separated from whole blood and then either used fresh or cryopreserved at -140C. The overlapping peptide pools covered the spike proteins of SARS-CoV-2 as well as those of the common cold coronaviruses HCoV-NL63, HCoV-OC43 and HCoV-229E. The QIAamp micro DNA kit was used to extract genomic DNA from the cultured CD4+ T cells.

The sample holds one count of this clone. What this receptor recognizes is not known. No much larger clonotype is one base removed from it; base qualities were not supplied. What the work shows at the level of the full study, not this receptor alone: Clones induced by infection and clones induced by vaccination both contracted markedly at late timepoints after vaccination, which fits with T cell responses waning over time. Only a small number of convalescent patients were included, and no early post-infection timepoints were available, which limited the study. In healthy vaccine recipients, vaccine-induced clones were almost all SARS-CoV-2 mono-reactive, with only 1 of 255 being cross-reactive with common cold coronaviruses.

The receptor's source is a human donor who received a COVID-19 vaccine. The input for sequencing was CD4+ T cells from PBMCs cultured with HCoV-OC43 spike peptides, taken before COVID-19 vaccination. The cell subset or site tag for this specimen amounts to: HCoV-OC43 spike overlapping peptide pool stimulation. The rearrangement combines TRBV7-3 with TRBJ1-5; 5 matching bases give a weak D call of TRBD1. The CDR3 protein sequence reads: CASSSLQVQPQHF. The bases are TGTGCCAGCAGCTCACTACAGGTTCAGCCCCAGCATTTT.